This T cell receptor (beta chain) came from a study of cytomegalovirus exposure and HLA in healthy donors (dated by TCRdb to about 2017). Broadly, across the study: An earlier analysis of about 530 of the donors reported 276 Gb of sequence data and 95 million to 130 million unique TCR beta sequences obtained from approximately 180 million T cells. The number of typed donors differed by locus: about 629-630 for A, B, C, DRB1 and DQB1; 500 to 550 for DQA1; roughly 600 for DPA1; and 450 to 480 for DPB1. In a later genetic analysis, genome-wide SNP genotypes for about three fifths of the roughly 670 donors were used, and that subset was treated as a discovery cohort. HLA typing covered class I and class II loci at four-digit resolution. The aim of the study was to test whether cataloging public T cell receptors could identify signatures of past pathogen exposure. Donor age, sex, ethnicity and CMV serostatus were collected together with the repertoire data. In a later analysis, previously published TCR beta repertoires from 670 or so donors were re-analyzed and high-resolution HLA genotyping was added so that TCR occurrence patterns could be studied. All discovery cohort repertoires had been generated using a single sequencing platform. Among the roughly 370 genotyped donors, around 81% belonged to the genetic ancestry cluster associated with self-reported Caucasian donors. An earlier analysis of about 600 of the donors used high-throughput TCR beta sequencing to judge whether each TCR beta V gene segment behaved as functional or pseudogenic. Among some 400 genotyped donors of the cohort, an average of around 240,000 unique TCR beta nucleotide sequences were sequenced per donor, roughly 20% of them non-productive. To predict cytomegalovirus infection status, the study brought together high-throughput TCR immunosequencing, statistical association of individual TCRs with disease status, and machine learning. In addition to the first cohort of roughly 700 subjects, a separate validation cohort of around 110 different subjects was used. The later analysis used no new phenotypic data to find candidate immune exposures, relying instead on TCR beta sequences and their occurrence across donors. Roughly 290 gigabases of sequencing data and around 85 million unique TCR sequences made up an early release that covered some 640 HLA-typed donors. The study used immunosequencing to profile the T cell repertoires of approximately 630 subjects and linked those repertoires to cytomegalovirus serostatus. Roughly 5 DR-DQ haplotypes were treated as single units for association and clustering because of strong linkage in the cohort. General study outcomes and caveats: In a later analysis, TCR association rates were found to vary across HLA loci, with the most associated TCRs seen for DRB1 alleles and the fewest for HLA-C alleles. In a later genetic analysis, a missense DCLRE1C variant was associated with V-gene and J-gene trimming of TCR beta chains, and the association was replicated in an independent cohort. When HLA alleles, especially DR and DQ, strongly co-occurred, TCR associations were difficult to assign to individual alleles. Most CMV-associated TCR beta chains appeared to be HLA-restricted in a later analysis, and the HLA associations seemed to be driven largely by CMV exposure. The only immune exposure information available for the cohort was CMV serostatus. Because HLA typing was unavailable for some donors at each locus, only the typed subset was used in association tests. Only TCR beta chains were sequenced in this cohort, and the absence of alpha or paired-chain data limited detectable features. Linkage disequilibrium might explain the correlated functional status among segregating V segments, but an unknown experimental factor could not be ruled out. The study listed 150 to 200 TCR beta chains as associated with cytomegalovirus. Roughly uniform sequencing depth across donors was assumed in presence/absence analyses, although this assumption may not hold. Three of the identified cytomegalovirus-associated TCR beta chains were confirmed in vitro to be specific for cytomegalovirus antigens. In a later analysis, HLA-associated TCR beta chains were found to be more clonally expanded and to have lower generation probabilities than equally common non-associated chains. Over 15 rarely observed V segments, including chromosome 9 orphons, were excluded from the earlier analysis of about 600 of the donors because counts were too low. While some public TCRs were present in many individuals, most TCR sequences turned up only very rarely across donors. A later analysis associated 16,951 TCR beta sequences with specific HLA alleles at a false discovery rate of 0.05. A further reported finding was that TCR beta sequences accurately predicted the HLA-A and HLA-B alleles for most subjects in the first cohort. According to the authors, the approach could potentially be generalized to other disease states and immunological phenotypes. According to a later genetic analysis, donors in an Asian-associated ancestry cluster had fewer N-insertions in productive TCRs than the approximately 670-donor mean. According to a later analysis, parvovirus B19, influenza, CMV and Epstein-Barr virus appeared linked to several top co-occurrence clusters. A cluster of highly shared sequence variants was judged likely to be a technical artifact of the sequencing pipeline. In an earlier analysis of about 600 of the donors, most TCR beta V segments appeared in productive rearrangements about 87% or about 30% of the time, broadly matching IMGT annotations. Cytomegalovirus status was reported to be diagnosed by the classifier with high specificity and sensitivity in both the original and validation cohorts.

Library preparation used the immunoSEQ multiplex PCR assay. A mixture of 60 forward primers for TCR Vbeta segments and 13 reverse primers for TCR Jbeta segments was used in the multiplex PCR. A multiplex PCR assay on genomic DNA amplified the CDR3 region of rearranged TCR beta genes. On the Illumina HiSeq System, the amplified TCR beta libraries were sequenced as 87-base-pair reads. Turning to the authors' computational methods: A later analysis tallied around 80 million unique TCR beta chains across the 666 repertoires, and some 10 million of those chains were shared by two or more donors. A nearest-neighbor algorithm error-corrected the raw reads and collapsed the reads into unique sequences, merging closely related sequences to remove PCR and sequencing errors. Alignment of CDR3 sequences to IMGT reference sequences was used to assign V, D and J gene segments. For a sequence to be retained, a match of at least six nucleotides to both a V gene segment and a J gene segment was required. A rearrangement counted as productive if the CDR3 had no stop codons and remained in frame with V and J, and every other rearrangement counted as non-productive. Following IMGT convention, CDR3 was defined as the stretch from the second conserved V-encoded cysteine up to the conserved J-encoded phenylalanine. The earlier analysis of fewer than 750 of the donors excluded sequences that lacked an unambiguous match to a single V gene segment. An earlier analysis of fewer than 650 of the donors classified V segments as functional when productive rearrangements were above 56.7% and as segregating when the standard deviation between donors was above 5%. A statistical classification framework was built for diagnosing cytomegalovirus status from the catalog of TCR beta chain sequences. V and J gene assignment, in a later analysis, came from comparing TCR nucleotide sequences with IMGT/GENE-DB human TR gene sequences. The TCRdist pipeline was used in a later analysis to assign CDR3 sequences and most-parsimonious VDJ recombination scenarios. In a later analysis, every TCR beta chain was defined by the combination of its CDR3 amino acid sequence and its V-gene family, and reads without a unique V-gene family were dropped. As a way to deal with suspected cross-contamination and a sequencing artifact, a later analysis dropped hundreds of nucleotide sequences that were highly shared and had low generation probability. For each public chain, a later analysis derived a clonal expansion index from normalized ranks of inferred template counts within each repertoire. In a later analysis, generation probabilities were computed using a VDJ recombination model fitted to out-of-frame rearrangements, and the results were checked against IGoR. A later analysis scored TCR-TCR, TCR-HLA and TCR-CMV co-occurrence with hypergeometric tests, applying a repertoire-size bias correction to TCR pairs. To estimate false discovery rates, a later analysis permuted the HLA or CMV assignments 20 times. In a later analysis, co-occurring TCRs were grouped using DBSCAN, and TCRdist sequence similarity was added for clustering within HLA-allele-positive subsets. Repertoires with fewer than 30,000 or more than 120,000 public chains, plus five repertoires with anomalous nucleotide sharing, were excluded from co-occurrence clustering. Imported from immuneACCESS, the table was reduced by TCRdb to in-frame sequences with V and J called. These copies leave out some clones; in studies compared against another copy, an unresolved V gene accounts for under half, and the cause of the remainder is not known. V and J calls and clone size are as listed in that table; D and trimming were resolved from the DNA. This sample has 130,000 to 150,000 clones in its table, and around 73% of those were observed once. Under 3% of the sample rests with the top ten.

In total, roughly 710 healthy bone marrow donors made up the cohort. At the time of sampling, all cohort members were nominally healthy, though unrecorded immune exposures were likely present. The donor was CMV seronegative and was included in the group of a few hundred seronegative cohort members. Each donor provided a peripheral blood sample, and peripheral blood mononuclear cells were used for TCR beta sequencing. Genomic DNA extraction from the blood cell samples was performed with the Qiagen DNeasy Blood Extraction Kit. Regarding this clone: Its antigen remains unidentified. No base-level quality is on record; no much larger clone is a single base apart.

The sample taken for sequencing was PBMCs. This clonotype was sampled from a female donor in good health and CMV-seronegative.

The DNA is as follows: TGTGCCACCAGCAGGATTACCGGGACAGCAGGTGAAAAACTGTTTTTT. The resulting protein is CATSRITGTAGEKLFF. The V and J genes are TRBV15 and TRBJ1-4; 7 central nucleotides agree with TRBD1. In the germline V gene (reference sequence), CDR1 corresponds to LNHNV and CDR2 to YYDKDF. Taken from cysteine to phenylalanine, the CDR3 has 16 residues. CDR3 DNA only is kept here, 48 bases in frame from base 1. Germline trimming: 3 bases from V, 7 bases from J; junction bases outside gene matches: 11. Reference TRBV15 and TRBJ1-4 genes cover what lies past the CDR3, so the full variable domain is DAMVIQNPRYQVTQFGKPVTLSCSQTLNHNVMYWYQQKSSQAPKLLFHYYDKDFNNEADTPDNFQSRRPNTSFCFLDIRSPGLGDTAMYLCATSRITGTAGEKLFFGSGTQLSVL.